The TCR beta chain under discussion was sequenced for a study of blood T cell repertoires in COVID-19. Looking at the study overall: The origin of the acute and convalescent COVID-19 samples was the United States, Italy and Spain. PBMCs, B-cell-depleted T cells, or T cells provided the cDNA or gDNA that made up the material.

Looked up from germline, CDR1 is MNHEY and CDR2 is SVGEGT. The CDR3 is 18 residues long. Trimming cost V 5 bases and J 2 bases; bases outside gene matches: 9. How the authors handled the data: Estimation of nucleated cell counts relied on the amplification of reference gene primers. The repertoire was sequenced with immunoSEQ multiplex PCR; TCRdb's copy has only in-frame clones and lacks some. V, J and clone size derive from that table, while D and trimming were established from the DNA sequence. The sample holds about 220,000 clones, roughly 80% seen once. This clone appeared many times. This rearrangement joins TRBV6-2 or TRBV6-3 to TRBJ2-2; 12 bases are shared with TRBD2. Material: peripheral blood. This clonotype was sampled from a man aged 25 to 40 with active or convalescent COVID-19. The CDR3 sequence: CASSPPGLAGDNTGELFF. CDR3 DNA sequence: TGTGCCAGCAGTCCCCCGGGACTAGCGGGCGACAACACCGGGGAGCTGTTTTTT.